The 12 T cell receptor beta chains in this list originate from one sample, sequenced in a study of regulatory T cells in long-lasting Graves disease. Arm-PCR of CDR3 regions and iRepertoire HTBI primers were used to build TCR beta libraries. MiXCR, run by TCRdb on the multiplex PCR reads, gives a single entry per CDR3 protein. The sample holds about 400,000 distinct CDR3 sequences, around 20% seen once. Time point specified: persistent/refractory GD, antithyroid drugs over 5 years with positive TRAb. Researchers made the TCR library from RNA that was extracted from PBMCs. This specimen was peripheral blood mononuclear cells (PBMCs), taken when the disease was refractory, from a patient treated with antithyroid drugs. These receptors were taken from a female donor with Graves disease.

This clonotype was seen at least ten times. The CDR3 nucleotides are TGTGCCAGCAGGGAGACAGGCCTCTATGGCTACACCTTC. This codes for CASRETGLYGYTF. This chain links TRBV28 with TRBJ1-2; possible D gene TRBD1, 6 bases. CDR3 size: 13 residues. Trimming shortened V by 6 bases and J by 4 bases, and 12 bases separated the two germline ends. The germline V gene encodes CDR1 MDHEN and CDR2 SYDVKM.

In its sample, this clonotype was seen many times. This chain connects TRBV12-3 or TRBV12-4 to TRBJ2-5, with D possibly TRBD2 on 6 matching bases. V lost 3 bases and J 1 base, leaving 9 bases between the germline ends. The CDR3 runs to 14 residues. The CDR3: CASSFEGGQETQYF. DNA for the CDR3: TGTGCCAGCAGTTTTGAGGGAGGCCAAGAGACCCAGTACTTC.

The chain is built from TRBV5-1 and TRBJ1-1; D may be TRBD1 (6 bases). The CDR3 loop spans 15 amino acids. V lost 4 bases to trimming and J lost 1 base, with 14 bases between them. Germline CDR1 SGHRS, CDR2 YFSETQ. The chain's CDR3 is CASSPGGLGNTEAFF. As DNA, the CDR3 is TGCGCCAGCAGCCCTGGGGGGCTGGGGAACACTGAAGCTTTCTTT.

This clonotype was detected only a few times. The chain carries TRBV7-2 and TRBJ2-2; 7 nucleotides match TRBD1. The ends lost 4 bases at V and 6 bases at J; junction bases unmatched: 5. The CDR3 covers 14 residues. Per the germline V gene, CDR1 is SGHTA and CDR2 is FQGNSA. DNA for the CDR3: TGTGCCAGCAGCTCACCACAGGGGCCCGGGGAGCTGTTTTTT. Its protein product is CASSSPQGPGELFF.

This clonotype was observed a handful of times. The chain has TRBV7-9 and TRBJ1-1, with 7 bases aligning to TRBD1. Germline-derived CDR1 and CDR2 are SEHNR and FQNEAQ (reference sequence). The CDR3 extends over 16 amino acids. The J segment lost 1 base and the V segment lost 0 bases, leaving 5 bases of the junction unmatched. The CDR3 sequence: CASSLAGGRGNTEAFF. CDR3 sequence (DNA): TGTGCCAGCAGCTTAGCAGGGGGCAGGGGGAACACTGAAGCTTTCTTT.

This clonotype appeared a few times. The V gene is TRBV7-9, the J gene TRBJ2-3, with D hard to call. This CDR3 comprises 13 residues. The ends were cut back, 2 bases at V and 2 bases at J, with 5 bases in the middle. Germline-derived CDR1 and CDR2 are SEHNR and FQNEAQ (reference sequence). The CDR3 is CASSLRLTDTQYF. The DNA for the CDR3 is TGTGCCAGCAGCTTAAGACTCACAGATACGCAGTATTTT. Using reference TRBV7-9 and TRBJ2-3 for the parts outside the CDR3, the full variable domain is DTGVSQNPRHKITKRGQNVTFRCDPISEHNRLYWYRQTLGQGPEFLTYFQNEAQLEKSRLLSDRFSAERPKGSFSTLEIQRTEQGDSAMYLCASSLRLTDTQYFGPGTRLTVL.

This clonotype has just a few counts. The rearrangement links TRBV27 to TRBJ1-2, with D possibly being TRBD1 (5 bases). The length of the CDR3 is 15 residues. The V end was cut by 6 bases, the J end by 8 bases, with 22 bases between. Germline lookup yields CDR1 MNHEY and CDR2 SMNVEV (reference sequence). CDR3 nucleotide sequence: TGTGCCAGCAGCCCATCTGGAACAGGAGTACGGGGCTACACCTTC. Protein: CASSPSGTGVRGYTF.

Only a few counts were recorded for this clonotype. CDR3 residues: CASSQEGPNTGELFF. The CDR3 coding sequence is TGCGCCAGCAGCCAAGAAGGCCCGAACACCGGGGAGCTGTTTTTT. V usage is TRBV4-3 and J usage is TRBJ2-2; D ambiguous. The CDR3 covers 15 residues. Trimming removed 0 bases at V and 0 bases at J, with 5 bases between. Germline V lookup: CDR1 LGHNA, CDR2 YSLEER.

The chain is built from TRBV4-1 and TRBJ2-7; 7 bases are shared with TRBD1. Germline CDR1 is MGHRA and CDR2 is YSYEKL. CDR3 length equals 16 residues. V shed 1 base and J 4 bases; nucleotides not matched to a gene: 10. DNA for the CDR3: TGCGCCAGCAGCCAAGCCGGGACAGCAAAACTTTACGAGCAGTACTTC. The encoded protein is CASSQAGTAKLYEQYF.

This clonotype was found many times. This chain links TRBV20-1 with TRBJ1-1, with 9 bases that match TRBD1. The CDR3 is made up of 12 amino acids. With 3 bases clipped from V and 6 bases from J, the junction kept 2 bases outside the gene matches. CDR1 and CDR2 (germline): DFQATT, SNEGSKA (reference sequence). CDR3: CSARGQGPEAFF. The CDR3 DNA is TGCAGTGCTAGGGGACAGGGTCCTGAAGCTTTCTTT.

As concerns this clonotype: A much more abundant neighbour one base away suggests this may be a read error. In DNA, the CDR3 is TGTGCCAGCAGCCAAGATAGTGGCGGCTCCTACGAGCAGTACTTC. Residues: CASSQDSGGSYEQYF. The chain recombines TRBV3-1 with TRBJ2-7, with D unresolved. CDR1 is LGHDT and CDR2 is YNNKEL in the germline V gene (reference sequence). CDR3 length: 15 residues. The germline V and J ends were trimmed by 0 bases and 0 bases, with 9 bases remaining between them.

This clonotype was observed at least ten times. The chain combines TRBV27 with TRBJ2-5; possible D gene TRBD2, 6 bases. The ends were cut back, 4 bases at V and 2 bases at J, with 11 bases in the middle. Germline-derived CDR1 and CDR2 are MNHEY and SMNVEV (reference sequence). This CDR3 spans 14 amino acids. This chain's CDR3 is CASSSTGEQETQYF. The CDR3 DNA reads TGTGCCAGCAGTTCCACGGGGGAACAAGAGACCCAGTACTTC.